This T cell receptor beta chain was identified in a study of blood T cell repertoires in COVID-19. On the study more broadly: The origin of the acute and convalescent COVID-19 samples was the United States, Italy and Spain. T cells, B-cell-depleted T cells, or PBMCs supplied cDNA or gDNA.

The germline CDR1 and CDR2 sequences are SGHDN and FVKESK. CDR3 length: 13 amino acids. V trimming: 8 bases; J trimming: 9 bases; junction bases outside the gene matches: 7. Original processing methods: Nucleated cell number was recorded as an estimate derived from reference gene primer amplification. Sequencing was performed with immunoSEQ multiplex PCR; in TCRdb, only in-frame clones are kept and a portion is missing. From that table come the V and J calls and clone size; the DNA was used to work out D and trimming. The sample holds 190,000 or so clones, around nine tenths seen once. What was sequenced was peripheral blood. This clonotype was sampled from a woman aged 18-30 years who had recovered from COVID-19. V is TRBV14 and J is TRBJ2-1; 10 nucleotides align to TRBD1. The CDR3 region is CASGRQGAGEQFF. Written as DNA, the CDR3 is TGTGCCAGCGGACGACAGGGGGCCGGTGAGCAGTTCTTC.